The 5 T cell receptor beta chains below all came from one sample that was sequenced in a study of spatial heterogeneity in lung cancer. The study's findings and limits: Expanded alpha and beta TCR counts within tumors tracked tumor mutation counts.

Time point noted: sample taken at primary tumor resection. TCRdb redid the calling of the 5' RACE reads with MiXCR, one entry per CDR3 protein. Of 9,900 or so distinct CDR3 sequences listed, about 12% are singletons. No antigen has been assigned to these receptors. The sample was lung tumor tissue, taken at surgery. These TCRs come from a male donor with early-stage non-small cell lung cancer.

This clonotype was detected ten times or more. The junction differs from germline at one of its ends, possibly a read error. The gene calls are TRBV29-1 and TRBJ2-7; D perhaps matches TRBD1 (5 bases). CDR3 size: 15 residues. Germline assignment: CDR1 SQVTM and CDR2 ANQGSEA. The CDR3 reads CSAELPGDSSYEQYF. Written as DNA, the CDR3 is TGCAGCGCTGAACTGCCAGGCGACAGCTCCTACGAGCAGTACTTC.

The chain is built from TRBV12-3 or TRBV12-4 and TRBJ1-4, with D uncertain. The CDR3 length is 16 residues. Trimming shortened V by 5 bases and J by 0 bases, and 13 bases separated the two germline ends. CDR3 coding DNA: TGTGCCAGCAGTCCCCAGGACCTTGCAACTAATGAAAAACTGTTTTTT. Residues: CASSPQDLATNEKLFF.

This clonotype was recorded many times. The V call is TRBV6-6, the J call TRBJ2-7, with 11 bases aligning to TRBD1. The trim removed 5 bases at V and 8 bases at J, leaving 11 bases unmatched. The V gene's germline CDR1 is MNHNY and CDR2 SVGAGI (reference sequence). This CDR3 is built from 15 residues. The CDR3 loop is CASSTDRGPLPKQYF. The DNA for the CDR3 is TGTGCCAGCAGTACGGACAGGGGGCCTCTCCCAAAGCAGTACTTC.

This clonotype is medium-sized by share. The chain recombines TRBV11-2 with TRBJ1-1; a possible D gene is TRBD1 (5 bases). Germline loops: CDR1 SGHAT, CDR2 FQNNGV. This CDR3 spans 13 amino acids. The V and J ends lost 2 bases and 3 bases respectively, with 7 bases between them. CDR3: CASSLTQDTEAFF. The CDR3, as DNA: TGTGCCAGCAGCTTAACACAGGACACTGAAGCTTTCTTT.

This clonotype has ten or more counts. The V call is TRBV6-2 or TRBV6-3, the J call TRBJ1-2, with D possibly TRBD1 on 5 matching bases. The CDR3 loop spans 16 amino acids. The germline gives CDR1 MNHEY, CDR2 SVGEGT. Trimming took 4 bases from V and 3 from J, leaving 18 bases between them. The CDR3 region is CASSSGARRGDYGYTF. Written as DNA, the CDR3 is TGTGCCAGCAGTTCCGGGGCTCGTCGGGGAGACTATGGCTACACCTTC.